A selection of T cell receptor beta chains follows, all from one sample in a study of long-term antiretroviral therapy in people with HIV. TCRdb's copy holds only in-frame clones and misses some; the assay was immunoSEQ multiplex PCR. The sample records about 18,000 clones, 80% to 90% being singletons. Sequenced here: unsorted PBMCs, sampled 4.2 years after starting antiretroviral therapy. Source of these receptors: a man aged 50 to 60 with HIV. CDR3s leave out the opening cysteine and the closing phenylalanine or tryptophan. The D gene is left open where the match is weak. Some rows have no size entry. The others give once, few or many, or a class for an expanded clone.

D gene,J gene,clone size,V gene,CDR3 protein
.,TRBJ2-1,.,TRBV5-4,ASSLSQGRGNEQF
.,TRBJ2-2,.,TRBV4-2,ASSPPGGGGTGELF
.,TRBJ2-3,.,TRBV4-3,ASSQDQHTDTQY
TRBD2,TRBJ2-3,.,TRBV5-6,ASSPALTSGGTGTQY
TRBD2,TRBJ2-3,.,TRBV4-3,ASSQDVSGGGLLTDTQY
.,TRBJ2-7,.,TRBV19,ASSMSAGAEQY
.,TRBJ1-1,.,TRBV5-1,ASSLDVPTEAF
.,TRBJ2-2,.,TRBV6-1,ASSENEETGELF
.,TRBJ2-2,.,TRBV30,AWSRVAEDTGELF
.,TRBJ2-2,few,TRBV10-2,ASSSNPGGELF
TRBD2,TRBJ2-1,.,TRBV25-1,ASSQRGGAYNEQF
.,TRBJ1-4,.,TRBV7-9,ASIKVLQGKGEKLF
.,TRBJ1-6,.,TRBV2,ASSGFETYNSPLH
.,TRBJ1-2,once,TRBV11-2,ASKGSVGNYGYT
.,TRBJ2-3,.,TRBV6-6,ASWRGTDTQY
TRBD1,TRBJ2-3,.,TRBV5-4,ASSRAVAAGGTDTQY
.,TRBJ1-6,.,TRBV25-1,ASSEGSRNSPLH
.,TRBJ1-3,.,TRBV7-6,ASSPGVGNTIY
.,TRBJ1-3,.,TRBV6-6,ASSSQGSGNTIY
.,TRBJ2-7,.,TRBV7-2,ASSPTYEQY
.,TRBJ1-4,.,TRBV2,ASSVEETNEKLF
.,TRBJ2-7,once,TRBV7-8,ASSSGYTYEQY
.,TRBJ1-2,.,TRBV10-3,AIRTWIGGYT
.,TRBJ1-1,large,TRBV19,ASSMPGVNTEAF
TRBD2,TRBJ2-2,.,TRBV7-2,ASSQAGLAGRGGELF
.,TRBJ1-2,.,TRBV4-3,ASSQDYTGFYGYT
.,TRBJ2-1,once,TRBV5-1,ASSLEPFEGNEQF
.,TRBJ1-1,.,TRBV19,ASKTAGNTEAF
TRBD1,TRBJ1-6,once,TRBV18,ASSTGGTGTNSPLH
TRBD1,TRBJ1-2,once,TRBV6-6,ASGDRVESGYT
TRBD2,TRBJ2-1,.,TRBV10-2,ASSERAGGKYEQF
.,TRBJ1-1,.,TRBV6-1,ASSGYGGNTEAF
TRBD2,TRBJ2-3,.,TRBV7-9,ASSLTAGGPADTQY
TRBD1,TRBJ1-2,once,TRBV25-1,ASSEEVRDRSYT
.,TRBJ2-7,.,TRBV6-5,ASSYLTSFHEQY
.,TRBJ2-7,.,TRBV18,ASSPIRGSYEQY
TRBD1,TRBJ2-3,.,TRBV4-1,ASSQDLVQGSPADTQY
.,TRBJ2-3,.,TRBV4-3,ASSQDNGAPTDTQY
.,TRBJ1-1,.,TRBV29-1,SVGRGGWAF
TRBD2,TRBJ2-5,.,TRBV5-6,ASSMGLAGGLETQY
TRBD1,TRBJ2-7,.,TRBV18,ASSRGQGANHEQY
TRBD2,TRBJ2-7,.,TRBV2,ASSDLTSGGTYEQY